Listed below are T cell receptor beta chains from one sample, sequenced in a study of cytomegalovirus exposure and HLA in healthy donors. The assay was immunoSEQ multiplex PCR, and TCRdb's table has in-frame clones only and misses some. The data hold over 200,000 clones, with about 72% observed a single time. Sample: PBMCs. These receptors were collected from a male donor in good health and CMV-seronegative. CDR3s include the opening cysteine and the closing phenylalanine or tryptophan. The D gene is left open where the match is weak. Some rows have no size entry. The others give once, few or many, or a class for an expanded clone.

d_call	v_call	clone_size	j_call	cdr3_nt	cdr3_aa
TRBD1	TRBV13	NA	TRBJ2-1	TGTGCCAGCAGCTTACTAGTGGGGCCGGGACAGGGGCTTCCGGATGAGCAGTTCTTC	CASSLLVGPGQGLPDEQFF
NA	TRBV13	NA	TRBJ2-7	TGTGCCAGCAGCCTACTTGACAGCAACGAGCAGTACTTC	CASSLLDSNEQYF
TRBD1	TRBV7-3	NA	TRBJ1-2	TGTGCCAGCAGCTCTACAGGGGGGTCTAACTATGGCTACACCTTC	CASSSTGGSNYGYTF
TRBD2	TRBV9	NA	TRBJ2-1	TGTGCCAGCAGCGTAGATCCGGGGGGTGAGCAGTTCTTC	CASSVDPGGEQFF
TRBD1	TRBV14	NA	TRBJ1-1	TGTGCCAGCAGCCAGGGACAGTACACTGAAGCTTTCTTT	CASSQGQYTEAFF
TRBD1	TRBV27	NA	TRBJ1-2	TGTGCCAGCAGTTTGGACAGGAGAAACTATGGCTACACCTTC	CASSLDRRNYGYTF
NA	TRBV5-1	few	TRBJ1-2	TGCGCCAGCAGCTTGGGCAGAACAGACTATGGCTACACCTTC	CASSLGRTDYGYTF
TRBD1	TRBV2	once	TRBJ2-3	TGTGCCAGCAGTCCCGGGACAGTCCCGACGCAGTATTTT	CASSPGTVPTQYF
TRBD2	TRBV7-9	NA	TRBJ2-1	TGTGCCAGCAGCTTAGGACTAGCGGAGTACAATGAGCAGTTCTTC	CASSLGLAEYNEQFF
NA	TRBV4-2	NA	TRBJ1-2	TGTGCCAGCAGCCAGGGATCCGGACTGGACTATGGCTACACCTTC	CASSQGSGLDYGYTF
NA	TRBV4-1	NA	TRBJ2-7	TGCGCCAGCAGCCAAGTCACGGGGGGCGGGTACGAGCAGTACTTC	CASSQVTGGGYEQYF